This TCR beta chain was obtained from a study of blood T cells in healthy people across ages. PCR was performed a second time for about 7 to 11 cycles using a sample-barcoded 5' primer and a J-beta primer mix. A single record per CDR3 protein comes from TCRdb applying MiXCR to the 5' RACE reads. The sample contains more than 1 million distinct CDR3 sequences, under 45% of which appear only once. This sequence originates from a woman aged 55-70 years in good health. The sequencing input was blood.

CDR3 DNA sequence: TGTGCCAGCAGTCCGACTCACTCCTACGAGCAGTACTTC. It codes for CASSPTHSYEQYF. The V and J genes are TRBV12-3 or TRBV12-4 and TRBJ2-5, with unresolved D. The J call may be faulty, since TRBJ2-7 better matches the DNA end. The CDR3 spans 13 residues.